A selection of T cell receptor beta chains follows, all from one sample in a study of T cell responses to AZD1222 COVID-19 vaccine. Clones were sequenced by immunoSEQ multiplex PCR, and TCRdb holds only the in-frame ones, with some missing. Altogether about 150,000 clones are present, roughly nine tenths being singletons, with the ten largest covering approximately 1.5%. The sequencing used peripheral blood, collected on day 0 of AZD1222 vaccination. Receptors originate from an adult in good health. The CDR3 runs from the conserved cysteine through the conserved F or W. Each record gives: clone size, D gene, J gene, V gene, CDR3 DNA, CDR3 protein. A D gene is named only where the DNA matches it firmly. Clone size is not always given. Where it is, it says once, few, many or a class for expanded clones.

.	TRBD1	TRBJ1-2	TRBV4-3	TGCGCCAGCAGCCACCAACCGGGACAGAGCAACTATGGCTACACCTTC	CASSHQPGQSNYGYTF
once	TRBD1	TRBJ1-2	TRBV28	TGTGCCAGCAGTCCACTTCCCGGGACAGAGAACTATGGCTACACCTTC	CASSPLPGTENYGYTF
.	.	TRBJ2-1	TRBV19	TGTGCCAGTAGGACAGGCCAAGCGGGTCCAAATGAGCAGTTCTTC	CASRTGQAGPNEQFF
.	.	TRBJ2-3	TRBV19	TGTGCCAGTAGTATGATCAACGGGGCAGATACGCAGTATTTT	CASSMINGADTQYF
.	.	TRBJ2-5	TRBV9	TGTGCCAGCAGCGCCCCCAGGGGGGCCGACCCCAAAGAGACCCAGTACTTC	CASSAPRGADPKETQYF
.	TRBD1	TRBJ1-6	TRBV4-3	TGCGCCAGCAGCAGGGGGCAAGATTCACCCCTCCACTTT	CASSRGQDSPLHF
.	TRBD2	TRBJ2-7	TRBV15	TGTGCCACCAGCGAGGGGCTAGCGGGCCCCTACGAGCAGTACTTC	CATSEGLAGPYEQYF
.	.	TRBJ2-7	TRBV5-1	TGCGCCAGCAGCTCGAACAGACAGACTTACGAGCAGTACTTC	CASSSNRQTYEQYF
.	TRBD2	TRBJ2-7	TRBV5-1	TGCGCCAGCAGCTTGGCCTATCCGGGACTAGCGGAGACCTACGAGCAGTACTTC	CASSLAYPGLAETYEQYF
.	.	TRBJ2-5	TRBV28	TGTGCCACCAGGTCTCGGGGGAACGGCCAGGAGACCCAGTACTTC	CATRSRGNGQETQYF
.	.	TRBJ1-3	TRBV5-4	TGTGCCAGCAGAGAAGAGCCTTCTGGAAACACCATATATTTT	CASREEPSGNTIYF
few	.	TRBJ2-6	TRBV11-2	TGTGCCAGCAGCCTAACGGGTGGGACTGGGGCCAACGTCCTGACTTTC	CASSLTGGTGANVLTF
.	TRBD2	TRBJ2-1	TRBV28	TGTGCCAGCAGTCTAGCGGGACTATTCATTAGGCAGTTCTTC	CASSLAGLFIRQFF
.	.	TRBJ2-7	TRBV7-2	TGTGCCAGCAGCTTAGAAGGTCTTGGCGAGCAGTACTTC	CASSLEGLGEQYF
.	.	TRBJ2-1	TRBV12-5	TGTGCTAGTGGTAAGGGGGAGACTAGCAGCAATGAGCAGTTCTTC	CASGKGETSSNEQFF
.	.	TRBJ2-1	TRBV9	TGTGCCAGCAGCACCCTTTTGGGGGGACTCTCCTACAATGAGCAGTTCTTC	CASSTLLGGLSYNEQFF
.	.	TRBJ1-1	TRBV18	TGTGCCAGCTCACCACAGGGGGACACTGAAGCTTTCTTT	CASSPQGDTEAFF
.	.	TRBJ2-1	TRBV25-1	TGTGCCAGCAGTGTACAGTGGTATGAGCAGTTCTTC	CASSVQWYEQFF
.	.	TRBJ2-7	TRBV11-2	TGTGCCAGCAGCTCACATCGCTACGAGCAGTACTTC	CASSSHRYEQYF
.	.	TRBJ1-5	TRBV6-4	TGTGCCAGCAGCTGTCAGCCCCAGCATTTT	CASSCQPQHF
.	.	TRBJ1-5	TRBV19	TGTGCCAGTAGGATTAGCGGGGCTCGTCAGCCCCAGCATTTT	CASRISGARQPQHF
.	.	TRBJ1-1	TRBV3-1/TRBV3-2	TGTGCCAGCACCGGGAGGCGGAAGCAAATGAACACTGAAGCTTTCTTT	CASTGRRKQMNTEAFF
.	TRBD2	TRBJ2-3	TRBV6-6	TGTGCCAGCAGTCCCTCCATTGGCGGGGGGAGCACAGATACGCAGTATTTT	CASSPSIGGGSTDTQYF
.	.	TRBJ1-4	TRBV12-5	TGTGCTAGTGGTTACCAAGGGGCTGAAAAACTGTTTTTT	CASGYQGAEKLFF
.	TRBD2	TRBJ2-1	TRBV2	TGTGCCAGCAGTGAAGAAACTAGCGGGAGGTACAATGAGCAGTTCTTC	CASSEETSGRYNEQFF
.	TRBD1	TRBJ1-1	TRBV18	TGTGCCAGCTCACCATCCGAAGACAGGGGGCGTCCTGAAGCTTTCTTT	CASSPSEDRGRPEAFF
once	TRBD1	TRBJ2-2	TRBV19	TGTGCCAGTAGCCGGGGACAGGTCCCAGGGACCGGGGAGCTGTTTTTT	CASSRGQVPGTGELFF
.	.	TRBJ1-1	TRBV3-1/TRBV3-2	TGTGCCAGCAGCCCGGGACCTGGGACTGAAGCTTTCTTT	CASSPGPGTEAFF
.	TRBD2	TRBJ2-7	TRBV7-2	TGTGCCAGCAGCTTAGCGGGGACTAGTTCCTACGAGCAGTACTTC	CASSLAGTSSYEQYF
.	.	TRBJ1-5	TRBV6-5	TGTGCCAGCAGCCGCGGGGGTACTGATCAGCCCCAGCATTTT	CASSRGGTDQPQHF
.	TRBD1	TRBJ1-5	TRBV18	TGTGCCAGCTCACCAGGGACAGGGGGCAATCAGCCCCAGCATTTT	CASSPGTGGNQPQHF
.	.	TRBJ1-2	TRBV19	TGTGCCAGTAGTATTGGTTCAGCTACCCCCATCGTCTATGGCTACACCTTC	CASSIGSATPIVYGYTF
.	.	TRBJ1-1	TRBV15	TGTGCCACCAGCAGAGATCGGCTCATGGAGAGTGAAGCTTTCTTT	CATSRDRLMESEAFF
.	.	TRBJ2-7	TRBV28	TGTGCCAGCAGTTTGGTTTCTATCTACGAGCAGTACTTC	CASSLVSIYEQYF
once	TRBD1	TRBJ1-6	TRBV24-1	TGTGCCACCAGTGATTTAGGGGAGGGGGCTGGTTTTAATTCACCCCTCCACTTT	CATSDLGEGAGFNSPLHF
.	.	TRBJ2-7	TRBV5-4	TGTGCCAGCAGCCCTCCGGGAGCTAACCTCTACGAGCAGTACTTC	CASSPPGANLYEQYF
.	TRBD1	TRBJ1-2	TRBV11-1	TGTGCCAGCAGCTTACAGGGGGCGGACTATGGCTACACCTTC	CASSLQGADYGYTF
.	.	TRBJ1-3	TRBV6-4	TGTGCCAGCAGTGAGGGGCTTTCGGGAAACACCATATATTTT	CASSEGLSGNTIYF
.	.	TRBJ2-3	TRBV4-3	TGCGCCAGCAGCCAAGAGGACGGGGGGCCGCTAGGAACAGATACGCAGTATTTT	CASSQEDGGPLGTDTQYF